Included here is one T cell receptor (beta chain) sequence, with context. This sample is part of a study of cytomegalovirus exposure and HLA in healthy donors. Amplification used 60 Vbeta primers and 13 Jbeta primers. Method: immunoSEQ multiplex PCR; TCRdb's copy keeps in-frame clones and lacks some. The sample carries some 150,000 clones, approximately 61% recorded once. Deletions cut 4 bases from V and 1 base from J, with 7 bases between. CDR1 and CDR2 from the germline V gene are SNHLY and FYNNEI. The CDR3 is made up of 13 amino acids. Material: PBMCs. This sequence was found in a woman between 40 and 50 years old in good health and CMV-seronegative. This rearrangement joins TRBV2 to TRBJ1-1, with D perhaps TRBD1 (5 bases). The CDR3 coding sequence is TGTGCCAGCAGTGTAGGGGCGAACACTGAAGCTTTCTTT. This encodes CASSVGANTEAFF.